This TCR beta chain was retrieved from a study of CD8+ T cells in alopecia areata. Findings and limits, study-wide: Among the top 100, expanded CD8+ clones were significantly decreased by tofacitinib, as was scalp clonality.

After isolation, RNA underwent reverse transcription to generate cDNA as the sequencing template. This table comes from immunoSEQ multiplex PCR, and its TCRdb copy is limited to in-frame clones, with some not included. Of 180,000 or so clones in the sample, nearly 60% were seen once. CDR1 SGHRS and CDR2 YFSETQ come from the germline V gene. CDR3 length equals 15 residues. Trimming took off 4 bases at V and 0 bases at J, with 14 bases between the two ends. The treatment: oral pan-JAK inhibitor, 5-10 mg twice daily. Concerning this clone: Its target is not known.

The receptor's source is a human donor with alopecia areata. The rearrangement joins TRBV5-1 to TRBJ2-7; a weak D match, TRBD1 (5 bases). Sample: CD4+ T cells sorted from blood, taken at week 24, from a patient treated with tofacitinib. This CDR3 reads CASSGPQDNSYEQYF. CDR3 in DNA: TGCGCCAGCAGCGGCCCACAGGACAACTCCTACGAGCAGTACTTC. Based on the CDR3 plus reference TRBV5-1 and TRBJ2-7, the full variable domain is KAGVTQTPRYLIKTRGQQVTLSCSPISGHRSVSWYQQTPGQGLQFLFEYFSETQRNKGNFPGRFSGRQFSNSRSEMNVSTLELGDSALYLCASSGPQDNSYEQYFGPGTRLTVT.